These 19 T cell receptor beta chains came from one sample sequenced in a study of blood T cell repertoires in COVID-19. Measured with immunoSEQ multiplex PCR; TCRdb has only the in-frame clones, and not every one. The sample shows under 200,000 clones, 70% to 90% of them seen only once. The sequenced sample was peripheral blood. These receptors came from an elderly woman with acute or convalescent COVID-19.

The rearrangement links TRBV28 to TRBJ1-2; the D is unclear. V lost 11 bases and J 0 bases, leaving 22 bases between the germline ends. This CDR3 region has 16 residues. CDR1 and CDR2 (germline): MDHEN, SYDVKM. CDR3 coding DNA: TGTGCCGTGCCCGGATTAGCGACACGTCCTAACTATGGCTACACCTTC. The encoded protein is CAVPGLATRPNYGYTF.

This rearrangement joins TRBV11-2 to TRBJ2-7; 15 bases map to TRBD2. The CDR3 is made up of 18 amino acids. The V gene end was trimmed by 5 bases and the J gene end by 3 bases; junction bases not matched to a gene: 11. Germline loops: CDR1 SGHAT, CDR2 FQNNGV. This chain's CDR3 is CASSPRWGLAGGLYEQYF. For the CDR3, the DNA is TGTGCCAGCAGCCCGAGATGGGGACTAGCGGGAGGACTCTACGAGCAGTACTTC.

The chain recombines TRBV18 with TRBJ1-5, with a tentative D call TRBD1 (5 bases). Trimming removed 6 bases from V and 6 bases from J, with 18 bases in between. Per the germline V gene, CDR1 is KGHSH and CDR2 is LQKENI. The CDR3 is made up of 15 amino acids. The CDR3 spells CASSGGGASGQPQHF. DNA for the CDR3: TGTGCCAGCTCGGGCGGGGGAGCGAGTGGTCAGCCCCAGCATTTT.

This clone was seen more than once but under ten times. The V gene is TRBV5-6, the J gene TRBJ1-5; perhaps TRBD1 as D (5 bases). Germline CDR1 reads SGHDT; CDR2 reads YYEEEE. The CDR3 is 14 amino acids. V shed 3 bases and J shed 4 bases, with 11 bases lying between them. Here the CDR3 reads CASSYWTSNQPQHF. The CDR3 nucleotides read TGTGCCAGCAGCTACTGGACATCAAATCAGCCCCAGCATTTT.

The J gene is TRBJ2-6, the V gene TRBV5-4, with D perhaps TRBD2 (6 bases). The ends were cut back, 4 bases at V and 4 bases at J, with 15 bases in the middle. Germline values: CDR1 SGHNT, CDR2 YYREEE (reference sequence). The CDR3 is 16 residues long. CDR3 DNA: TGTGCCAGCAGCCTGGGGGGAGAACTGGGGGCCAACGTCCTGACTTTC. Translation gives CASSLGGELGANVLTF.

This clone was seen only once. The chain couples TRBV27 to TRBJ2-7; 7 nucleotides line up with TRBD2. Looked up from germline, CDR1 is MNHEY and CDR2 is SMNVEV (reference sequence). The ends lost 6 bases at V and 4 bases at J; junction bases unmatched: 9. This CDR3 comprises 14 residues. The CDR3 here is CASSPNGGSYEQYF. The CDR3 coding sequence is TGTGCCAGCAGCCCTAACGGGGGGAGTTACGAGCAGTACTTC.

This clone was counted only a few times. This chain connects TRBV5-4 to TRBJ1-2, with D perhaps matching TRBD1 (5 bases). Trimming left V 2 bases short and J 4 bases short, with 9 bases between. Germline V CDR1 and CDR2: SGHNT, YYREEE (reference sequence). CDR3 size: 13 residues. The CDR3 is CASSLDSLYGYTF. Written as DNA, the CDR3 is TGTGCCAGCAGCTTAGACAGCCTCTATGGCTACACCTTC.

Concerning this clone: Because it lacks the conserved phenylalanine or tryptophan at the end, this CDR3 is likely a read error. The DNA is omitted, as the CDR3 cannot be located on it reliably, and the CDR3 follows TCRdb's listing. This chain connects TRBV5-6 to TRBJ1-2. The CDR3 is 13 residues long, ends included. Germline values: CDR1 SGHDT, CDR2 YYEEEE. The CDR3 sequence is CASSSTPPRDVTL.

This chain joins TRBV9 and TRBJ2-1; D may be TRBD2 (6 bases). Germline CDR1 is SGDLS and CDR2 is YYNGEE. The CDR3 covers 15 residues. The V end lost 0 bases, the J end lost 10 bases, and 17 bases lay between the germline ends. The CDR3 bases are TGTGCCAGCAGCGTAGGTCGGGAGAACGGAATGGAGCAGTTCTTC. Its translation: CASSVGRENGMEQFF.

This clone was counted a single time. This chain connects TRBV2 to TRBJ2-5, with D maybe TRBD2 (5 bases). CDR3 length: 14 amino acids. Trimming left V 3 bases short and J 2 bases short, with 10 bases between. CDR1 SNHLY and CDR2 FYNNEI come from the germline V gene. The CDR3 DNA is TGTGCCAGCAGTGATAGGAGGTTTCAAGAGACCCAGTACTTC. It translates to CASSDRRFQETQYF.

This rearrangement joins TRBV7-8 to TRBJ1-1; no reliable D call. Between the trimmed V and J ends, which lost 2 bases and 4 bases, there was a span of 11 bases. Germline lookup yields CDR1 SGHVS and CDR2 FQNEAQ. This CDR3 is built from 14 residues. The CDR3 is CASSLIVVATEAFF. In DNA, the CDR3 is TGTGCCAGCAGCTTAATCGTGGTGGCCACTGAAGCTTTCTTT. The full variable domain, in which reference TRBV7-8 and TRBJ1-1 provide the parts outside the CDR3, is GAGVSQSPRYKVAKRGQDVALRCDPISGHVSLFWYQQALGQGPEFLTYFQNEAQLDKSGLPSDRFFAERPEGSVSTLKIQRTQQEDSAVYLCASSLIVVATEAFFGQGTRLTVV.

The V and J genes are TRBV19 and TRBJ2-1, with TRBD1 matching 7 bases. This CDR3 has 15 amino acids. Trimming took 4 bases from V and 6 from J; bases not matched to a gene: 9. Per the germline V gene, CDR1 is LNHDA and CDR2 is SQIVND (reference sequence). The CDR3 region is CASSTGQTAFNEQFF. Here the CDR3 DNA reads TGTGCCAGTAGTACGGGACAGACCGCCTTCAATGAGCAGTTCTTC.

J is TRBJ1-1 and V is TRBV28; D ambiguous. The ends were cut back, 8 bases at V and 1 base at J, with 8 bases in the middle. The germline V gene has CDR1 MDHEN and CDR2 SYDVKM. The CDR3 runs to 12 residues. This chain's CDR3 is CASFRGNTEAFF. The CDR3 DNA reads TGTGCCAGCTTTCGCGGGAACACTGAAGCTTTCTTT.

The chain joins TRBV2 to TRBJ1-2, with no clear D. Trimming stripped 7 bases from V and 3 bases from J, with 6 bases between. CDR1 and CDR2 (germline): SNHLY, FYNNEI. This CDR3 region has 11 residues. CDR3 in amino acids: CASTFDYGYTF. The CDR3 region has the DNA TGTGCCAGCACCTTTGACTATGGCTACACCTTC.

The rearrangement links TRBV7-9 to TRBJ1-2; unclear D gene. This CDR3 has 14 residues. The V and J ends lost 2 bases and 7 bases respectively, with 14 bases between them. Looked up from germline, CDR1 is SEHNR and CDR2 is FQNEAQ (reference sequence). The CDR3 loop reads CASSLYGRLLGYTF. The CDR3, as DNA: TGTGCCAGCAGCTTATACGGTAGACTTCTTGGCTACACCTTC.

This CDR3 is CASSGGRGPYNSPLHF. In DNA, the CDR3 is TGCGCCAGCAGCGGGGGAAGGGGCCCATATAATTCACCCCTCCACTTT. This rearrangement joins TRBV10-1 to TRBJ1-6; D possibly corresponds to TRBD1 (5 bases). Trimming left V 6 bases short and J 4 bases short, with 16 bases between. CDR3 length equals 16 residues. CDR1 WNHNN and CDR2 SYGVQD come from the germline V gene (reference sequence).

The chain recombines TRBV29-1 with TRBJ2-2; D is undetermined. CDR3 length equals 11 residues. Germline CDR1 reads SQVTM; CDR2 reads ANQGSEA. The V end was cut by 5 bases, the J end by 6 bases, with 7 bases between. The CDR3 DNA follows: TGCAGCGTTCTTATGTCCGGGGAGCTGTTTTTT. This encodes CSVLMSGELFF.

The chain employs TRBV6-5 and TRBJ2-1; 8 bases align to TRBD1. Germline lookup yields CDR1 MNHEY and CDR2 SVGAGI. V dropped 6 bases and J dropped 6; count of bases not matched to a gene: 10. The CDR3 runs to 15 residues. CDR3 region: CASSRTGSAINEQFF. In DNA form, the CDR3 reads TGTGCCAGCAGCAGGACAGGGTCGGCAATCAATGAGCAGTTCTTC.

The CDR3 DNA reads TGTGCCAGCAGCTTTGGACAGAGCTACGAGCAGTACTTC. Residues: CASSFGQSYEQYF. The chain links TRBV7-8 to TRBJ2-7; D is perhaps TRBD1 (6 bases). Germline lookup yields CDR1 SGHVS and CDR2 FQNEAQ. Trimming took 3 bases from V and 3 from J, leaving 9 bases between them. This CDR3 is built from 13 residues.